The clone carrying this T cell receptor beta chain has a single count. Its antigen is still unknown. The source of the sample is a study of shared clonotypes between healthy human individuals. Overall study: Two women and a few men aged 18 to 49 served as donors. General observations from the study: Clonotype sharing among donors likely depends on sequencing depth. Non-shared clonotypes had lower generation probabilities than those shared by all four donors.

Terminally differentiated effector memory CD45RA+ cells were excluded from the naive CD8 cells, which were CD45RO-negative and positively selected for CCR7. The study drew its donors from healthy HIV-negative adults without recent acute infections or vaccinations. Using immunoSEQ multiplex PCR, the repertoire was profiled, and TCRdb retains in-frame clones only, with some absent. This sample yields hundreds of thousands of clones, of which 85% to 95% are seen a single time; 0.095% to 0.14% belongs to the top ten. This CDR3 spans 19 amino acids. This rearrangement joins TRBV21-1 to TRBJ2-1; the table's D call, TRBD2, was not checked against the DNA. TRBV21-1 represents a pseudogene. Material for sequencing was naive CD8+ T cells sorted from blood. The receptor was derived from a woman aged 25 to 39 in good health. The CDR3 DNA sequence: TGTGCCAGCAGCAGGGAAGGGACTAGCGGGAACGGCTCCTACAATGAGCAGTTCTTC. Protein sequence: CASSREGTSGNGSYNEQFF.